This TCR beta chain was obtained from a study of early T cells in non-severe SARS-CoV-2 infection. Study conclusions and caveats: Database matching using VDJdb favored anti-spike CD8 responses, with private and CD4 specificities left missing.

This clonotype was observed a few times. Its antigen is unknown. Trimming cost V 6 bases and J 11 bases; bases outside gene matches: 15. CDR1 and CDR2 from the germline V gene are LNHDA and SQIVND (reference sequence). CDR3 length: 15 residues. One entry per CDR3 protein, called by TCRdb with MiXCR from the 5' RACE reads. Among approximately 65,000 distinct CDR3 sequences, about 11% were seen once, and the ten largest hold 2.9%. The receptor's source is an adult who was a healthcare worker with PCR-confirmed SARS-CoV-2 infection or an uninfected control (not recorded which). The sequences come from whole blood, collected at baseline. The chain combines TRBV19 with TRBJ1-4; 7 bases match TRBD1. The CDR3 nucleotides are TGTGCCAGTAGCCCCGGAGACAGGGACGAGGTGAAACTGTTTTTT. This translates into CASSPGDRDEVKLFF.